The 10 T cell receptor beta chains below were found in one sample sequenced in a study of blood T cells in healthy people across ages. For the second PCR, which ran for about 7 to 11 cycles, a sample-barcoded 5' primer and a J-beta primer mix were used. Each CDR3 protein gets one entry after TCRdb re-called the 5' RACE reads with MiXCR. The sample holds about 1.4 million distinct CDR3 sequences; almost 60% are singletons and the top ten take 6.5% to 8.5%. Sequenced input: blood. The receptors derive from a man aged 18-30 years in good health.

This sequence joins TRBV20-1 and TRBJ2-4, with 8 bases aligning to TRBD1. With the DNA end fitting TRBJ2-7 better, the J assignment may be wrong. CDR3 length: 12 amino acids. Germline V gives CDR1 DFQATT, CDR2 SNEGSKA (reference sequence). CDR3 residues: CSAQGQGYEQYF. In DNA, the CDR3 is TGCAGTGCCCAAGGACAGGGCTACGAGCAGTACTTC.

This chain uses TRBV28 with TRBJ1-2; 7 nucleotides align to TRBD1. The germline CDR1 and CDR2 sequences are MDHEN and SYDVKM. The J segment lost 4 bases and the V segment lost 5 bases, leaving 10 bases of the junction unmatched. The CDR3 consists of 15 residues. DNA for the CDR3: TGTGCCAGCAGTCCGCCAGGGGGTGAAGGCTATGGCTACACCTTC. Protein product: CASSPPGGEGYGYTF.

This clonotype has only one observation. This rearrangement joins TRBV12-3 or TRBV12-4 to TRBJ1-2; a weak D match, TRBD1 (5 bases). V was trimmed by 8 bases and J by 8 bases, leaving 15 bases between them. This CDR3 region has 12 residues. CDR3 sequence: CASRKGLEGYTF. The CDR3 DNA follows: TGTGCCAGCCGAAAGGGGTTGGAAGGCTACACCTTC.

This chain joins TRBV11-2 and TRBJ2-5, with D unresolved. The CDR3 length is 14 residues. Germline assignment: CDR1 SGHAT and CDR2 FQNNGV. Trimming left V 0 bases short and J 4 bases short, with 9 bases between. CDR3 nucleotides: TGTGCCAGCAGCTTAGATGTGAACCGAGAGACCCAGTACTTC. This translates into CASSLDVNRETQYF. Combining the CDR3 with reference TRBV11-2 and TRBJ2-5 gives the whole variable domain EAGVAQSPRYKIIEKRQSVAFWCNPISGHATLYWYQQILGQGPKLLIQFQNNGVVDDSQLPKDRFSAERLKGVDSTLKIQPAKLEDSAVYLCASSLDVNRETQYFGPGTRLLVL.

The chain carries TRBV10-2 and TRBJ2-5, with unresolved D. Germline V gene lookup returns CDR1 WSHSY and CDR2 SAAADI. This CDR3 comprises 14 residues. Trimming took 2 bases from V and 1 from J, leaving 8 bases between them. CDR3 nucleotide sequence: TGCGCCAGCAGTGAGGGCAGCTTCCAAGAGACCCAGTACTTC. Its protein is CASSEGSFQETQYF.

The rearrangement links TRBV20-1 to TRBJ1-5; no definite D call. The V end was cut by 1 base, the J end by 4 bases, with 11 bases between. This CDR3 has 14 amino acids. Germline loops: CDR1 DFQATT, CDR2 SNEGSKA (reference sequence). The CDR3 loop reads CSARGRRSNQPQHF. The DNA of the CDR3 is TGCAGTGCTAGAGGTAGACGGAGTAATCAGCCCCAGCATTTT.

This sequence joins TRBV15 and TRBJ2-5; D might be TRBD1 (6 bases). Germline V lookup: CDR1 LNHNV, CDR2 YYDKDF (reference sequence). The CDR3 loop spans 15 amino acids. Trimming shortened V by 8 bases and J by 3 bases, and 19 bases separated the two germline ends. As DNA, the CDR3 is TGTGCCACCTCTCCTTACTCTACAGGGAAAGAGACCCAGTACTTC. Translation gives CATSPYSTGKETQYF.

This CDR3 reads CASSLHSGSGTDTQYF. The CDR3, as DNA: TGTGCCAGCAGTCTCCATAGCGGGAGCGGCACAGATACGCAGTATTTT. The chain recombines TRBV12-3 or TRBV12-4 with TRBJ2-3, with 9 bases lining up with TRBD2. This CDR3 comprises 16 residues. The ends lost 5 bases at V and 1 base at J; junction bases unmatched: 7.

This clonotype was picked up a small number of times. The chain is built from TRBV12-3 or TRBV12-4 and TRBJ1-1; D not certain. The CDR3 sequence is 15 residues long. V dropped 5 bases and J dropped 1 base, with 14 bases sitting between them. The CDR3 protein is CASSKLLSGNTEAFF. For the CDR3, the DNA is TGTGCCAGCAGTAAACTTCTATCAGGGAACACTGAAGCTTTCTTT.

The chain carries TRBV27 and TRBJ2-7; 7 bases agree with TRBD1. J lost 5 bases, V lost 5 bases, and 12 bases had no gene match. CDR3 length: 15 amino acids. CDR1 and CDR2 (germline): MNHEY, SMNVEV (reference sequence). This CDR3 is CASSPTPTGSHEQYF. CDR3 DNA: TGTGCCAGCAGTCCTACCCCGACAGGGTCCCACGAGCAGTACTTC.